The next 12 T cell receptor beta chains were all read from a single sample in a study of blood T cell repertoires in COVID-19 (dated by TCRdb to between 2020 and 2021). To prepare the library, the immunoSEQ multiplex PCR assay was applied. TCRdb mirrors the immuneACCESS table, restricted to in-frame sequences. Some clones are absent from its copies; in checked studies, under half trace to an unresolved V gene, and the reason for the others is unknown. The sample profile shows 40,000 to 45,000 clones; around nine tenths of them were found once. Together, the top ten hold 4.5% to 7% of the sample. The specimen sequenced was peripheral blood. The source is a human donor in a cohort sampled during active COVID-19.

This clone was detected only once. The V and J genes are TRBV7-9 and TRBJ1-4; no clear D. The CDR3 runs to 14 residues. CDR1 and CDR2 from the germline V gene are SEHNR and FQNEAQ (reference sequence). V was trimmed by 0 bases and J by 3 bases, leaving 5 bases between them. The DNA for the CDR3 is TGTGCCAGCAGCTTAGCGGCCGCTAATGAAAAACTGTTTTTT. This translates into CASSLAAANEKLFF.

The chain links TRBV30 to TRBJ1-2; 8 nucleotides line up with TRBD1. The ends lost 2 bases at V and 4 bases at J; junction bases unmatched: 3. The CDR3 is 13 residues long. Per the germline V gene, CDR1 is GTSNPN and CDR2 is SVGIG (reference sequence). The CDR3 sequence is CAWSSTGAYGYTF. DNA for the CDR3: TGTGCCTGGAGTTCGACAGGGGCCTATGGCTACACCTTC.

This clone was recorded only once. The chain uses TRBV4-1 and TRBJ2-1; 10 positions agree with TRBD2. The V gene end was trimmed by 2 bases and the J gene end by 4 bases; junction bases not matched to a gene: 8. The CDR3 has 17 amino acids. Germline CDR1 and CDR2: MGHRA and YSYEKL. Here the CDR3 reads CASSQPPTSGEYNEQFF. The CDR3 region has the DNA TGCGCCAGCAGCCAACCGCCCACTAGCGGGGAATACAATGAGCAGTTCTTC.

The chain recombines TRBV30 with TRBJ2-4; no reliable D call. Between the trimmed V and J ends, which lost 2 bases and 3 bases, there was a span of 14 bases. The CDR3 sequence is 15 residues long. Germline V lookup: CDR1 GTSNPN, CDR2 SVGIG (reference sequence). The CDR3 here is CAWSLSGFGKNIQYF. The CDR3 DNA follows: TGTGCCTGGAGTTTATCCGGTTTTGGCAAAAACATTCAGTACTTC.

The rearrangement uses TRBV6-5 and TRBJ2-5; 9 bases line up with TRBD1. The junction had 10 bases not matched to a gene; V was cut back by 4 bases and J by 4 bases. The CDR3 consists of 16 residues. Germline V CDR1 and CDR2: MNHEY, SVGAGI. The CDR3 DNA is TGTGCCAGCAGTTCTACACCGGGACAGGGAGGAGAGACCCAGTACTTC. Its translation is CASSSTPGQGGETQYF.

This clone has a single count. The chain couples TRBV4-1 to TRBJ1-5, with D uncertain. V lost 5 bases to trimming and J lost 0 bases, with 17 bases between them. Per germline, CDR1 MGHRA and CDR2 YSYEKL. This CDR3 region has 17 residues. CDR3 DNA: TGCGCCAGCAGCGACGGCTCACTCCGGGATAGCAATCAGCCCCAGCATTTT. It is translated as CASSDGSLRDSNQPQHF.

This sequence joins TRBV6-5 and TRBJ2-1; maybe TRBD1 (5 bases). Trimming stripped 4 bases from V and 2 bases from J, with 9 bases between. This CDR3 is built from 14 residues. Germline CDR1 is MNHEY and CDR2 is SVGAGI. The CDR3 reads CASSSQGTYNEQFF. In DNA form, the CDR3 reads TGTGCCAGCAGTTCGCAGGGTACCTACAATGAGCAGTTCTTC.

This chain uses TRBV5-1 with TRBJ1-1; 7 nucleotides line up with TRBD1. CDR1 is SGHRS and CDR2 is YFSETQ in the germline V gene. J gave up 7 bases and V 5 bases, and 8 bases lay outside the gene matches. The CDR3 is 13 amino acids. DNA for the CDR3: TGCGCCAGCAGATTGATCCGGGACAGTGAAGCTTTCTTT. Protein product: CASRLIRDSEAFF.

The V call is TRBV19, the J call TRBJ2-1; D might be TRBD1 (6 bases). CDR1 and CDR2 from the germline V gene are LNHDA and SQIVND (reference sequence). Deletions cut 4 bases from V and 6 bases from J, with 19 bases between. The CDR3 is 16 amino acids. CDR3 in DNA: TGTGCCAGTAGTACCTCGGACAGTTCACTTATCAATGAGCAGTTCTTC. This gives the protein CASSTSDSSLINEQFF.

The CDR3 protein is CASSVTHGTFSGYTF. CDR3 nucleotides: TGTGCCAGCAGCGTGACACACGGGACATTCTCTGGCTACACCTTC. V gene TRBV9 combines with J gene TRBJ1-2; TRBD1 might be the D (6 bases). The CDR3 runs to 15 residues. V dropped 2 bases and J dropped 7 bases, with 18 bases sitting between them. Germline V gives CDR1 SGDLS, CDR2 YYNGEE.

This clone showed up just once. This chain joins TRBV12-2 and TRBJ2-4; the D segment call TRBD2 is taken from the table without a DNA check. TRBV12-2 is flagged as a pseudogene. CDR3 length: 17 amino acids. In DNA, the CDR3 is TGTGCAAGTCGCTTTCTGCTCGGGGGGGTTGCCAAAAACATTCAGTACTTC. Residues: CASRFLLGGVAKNIQYF.

The CDR3 DNA reads as TGCGCCAGCAGCTTGGTGGCGGGGAGCACAGATACGCAGTATTTT. It codes for CASSLVAGSTDTQYF. The V call is TRBV5-1, the J call TRBJ2-3; a possible D gene is TRBD2 (6 bases). The CDR3 length is 15 residues. Trimming shortened V by 0 bases and J by 0 bases, and 8 bases separated the two germline ends. Germline lookup yields CDR1 SGHRS and CDR2 YFSETQ.